This record concerns one T cell receptor (beta chain) sequence. This record comes from a study of shared clonotypes between healthy human individuals. Each cell subset's genomic DNA was divided evenly among several immunoSEQ plates. Produced via immunoSEQ multiplex PCR; TCRdb's table is partial and in-frame only. The sample comprises about 1 million clones, 70% to 80% of which are singletons, and about 1.5% rests with the top ten. CDR1 is KGHSH, CDR2 LQKENI, per germline. The CDR3 is 14 amino acids. V trimming: 8 bases; J trimming: 2 bases; junction bases outside the gene matches: 6. Both subsets, CD45RA+ naive and CD45RA-negative memory, were split from the CD4+ cells.

The chain employs TRBV18 and TRBJ2-1; 7 positions agree with TRBD2. The clonotype was recovered from a man aged 18 to 30 in good health. Specimen: memory CD4+ T cells sorted from blood. Documented subset: CD45RA-negative fraction. CDR3 coding DNA: TGTGCCAGCCGAGAGGCGGGGGCCTACAATGAGCAGTTCTTC. This codes for CASREAGAYNEQFF. The entire variable domain, with the rest obtained from reference TRBV18 and TRBJ2-1, is as follows: NAGVMQNPRHLVRRRGQEARLRCSPMKGHSHVYWYRQLPEEGLKFMVYLQKENIIDESGMPKERFSAEFPKEGPSILRIQQVVRGDSAAYFCASREAGAYNEQFFGPGTRLTVL.